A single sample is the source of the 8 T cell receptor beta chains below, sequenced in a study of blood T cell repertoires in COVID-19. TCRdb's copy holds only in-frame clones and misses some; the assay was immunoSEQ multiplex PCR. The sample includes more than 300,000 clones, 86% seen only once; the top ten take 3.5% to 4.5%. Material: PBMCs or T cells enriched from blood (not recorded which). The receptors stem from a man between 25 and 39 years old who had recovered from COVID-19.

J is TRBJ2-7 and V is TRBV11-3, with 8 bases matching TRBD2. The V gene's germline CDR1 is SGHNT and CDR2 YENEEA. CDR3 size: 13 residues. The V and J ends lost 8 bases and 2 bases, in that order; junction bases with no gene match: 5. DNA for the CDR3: TGTGCCAGCGCGGGAGGAGGGGCCTACGAGCAGTACTTC. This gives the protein CASAGGGAYEQYF. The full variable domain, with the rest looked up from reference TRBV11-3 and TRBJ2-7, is EAGVVQSPRYKIIEKKQPVAFWCNPISGHNTLYWYLQNLGQGPELLIRYENEEAVDDSQLPKDRFSAERLKGVDSTLKIQPAELGDSAVYLCASAGGGAYEQYFGPGTRLTVT.

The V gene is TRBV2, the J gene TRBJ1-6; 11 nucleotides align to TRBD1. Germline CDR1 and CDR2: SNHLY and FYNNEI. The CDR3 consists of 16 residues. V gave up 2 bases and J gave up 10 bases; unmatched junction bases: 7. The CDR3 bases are TGTGCCAGCAGTGAAACTAGGACAGGGGGCAAGTCACCCCTCCACTTT. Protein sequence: CASSETRTGGKSPLHF. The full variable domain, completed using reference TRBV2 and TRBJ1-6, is EPEVTQTPSHQVTQMGQEVILRCVPISNHLYFYWYRQILGQKVEFLVSFYNNEISEKSEIFDDQFSVERPDGSNFTLKIRSTKLEDSAMYFCASSETRTGGKSPLHFGNGTRLTVT.

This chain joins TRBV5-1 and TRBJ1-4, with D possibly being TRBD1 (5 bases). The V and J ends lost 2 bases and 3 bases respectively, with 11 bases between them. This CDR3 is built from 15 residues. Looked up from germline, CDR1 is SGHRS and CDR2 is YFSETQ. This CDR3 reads CASSFRGSSNEKLFF. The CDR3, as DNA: TGCGCCAGCAGCTTTAGGGGCAGCTCTAATGAAAAACTGTTTTTT.

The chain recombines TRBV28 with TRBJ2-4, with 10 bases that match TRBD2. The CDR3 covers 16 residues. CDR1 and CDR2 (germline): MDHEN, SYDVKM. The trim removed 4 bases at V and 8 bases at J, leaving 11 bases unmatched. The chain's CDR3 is CASSSPASGGAYIQYF. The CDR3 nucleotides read TGTGCCAGCAGTTCCCCCGCTAGCGGGGGAGCGTACATTCAGTACTTC. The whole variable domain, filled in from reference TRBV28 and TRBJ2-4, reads DVKVTQSSRYLVKRTGEKVFLECVQDMDHENMFWYRQDPGLGLRLIYFSYDVKMKEKGDIPEGYSVSREKKERFSLILESASTNQTSMYLCASSSPASGGAYIQYFGAGTRLSVL.

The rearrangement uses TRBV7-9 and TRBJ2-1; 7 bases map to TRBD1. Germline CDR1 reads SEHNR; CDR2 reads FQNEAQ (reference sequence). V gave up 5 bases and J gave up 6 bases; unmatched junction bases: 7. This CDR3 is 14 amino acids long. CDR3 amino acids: CASSLRDRLNEQFF. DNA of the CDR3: TGTGCCAGCAGCCTCCGGGACAGACTCAATGAGCAGTTCTTC.

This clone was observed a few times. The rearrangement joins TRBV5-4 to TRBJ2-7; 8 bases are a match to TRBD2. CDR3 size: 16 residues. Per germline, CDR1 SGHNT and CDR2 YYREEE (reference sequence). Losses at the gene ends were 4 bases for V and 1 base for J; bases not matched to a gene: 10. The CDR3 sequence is CASSPASSGLSYEQYF. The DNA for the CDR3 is TGTGCCAGCAGCCCCGCCTCTAGCGGGTTGTCCTACGAGCAGTACTTC.

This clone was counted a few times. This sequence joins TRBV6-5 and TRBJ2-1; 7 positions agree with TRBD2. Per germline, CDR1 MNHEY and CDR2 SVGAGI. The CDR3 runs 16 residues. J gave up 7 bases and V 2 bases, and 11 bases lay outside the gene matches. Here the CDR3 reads CASSYGSGYRENEQFF. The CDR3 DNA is TGTGCCAGCAGTTACGGTAGCGGGTATCGGGAGAATGAGCAGTTCTTC.

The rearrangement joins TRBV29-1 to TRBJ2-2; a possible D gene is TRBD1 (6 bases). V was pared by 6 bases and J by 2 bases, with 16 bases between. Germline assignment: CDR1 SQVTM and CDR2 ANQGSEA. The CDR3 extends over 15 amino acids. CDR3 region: CSVGADWANTGELFF. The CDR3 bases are TGCAGCGTGGGGGCCGATTGGGCAAACACCGGGGAGCTGTTTTTT.